The sample holds a few counts of the clone carrying this TCR beta chain. Its cognate antigen is unknown. This sample stems from a study of beta chain features in type 1 diabetes. Overall study findings and caveats: In the patient group, naive, central memory and Treg TCRB repertoires seemed more alike than in the healthy donor group. Whether HLA type affects TCRB rearrangement stayed undetermined in the present work. Insertions at VDJ junctions were less frequent in type 1 diabetes patients. These patients also deleted more nucleotides at the same junctions.

Staining for CD45RO/CCR7/CD25/CD127/CD95/CD27 allowed sorting of CD4+ naive, central memory, regulatory and stem cell-like memory cells. Germline V gives CDR1 SGDLS, CDR2 YYNGEE. The CDR3 has 14 residues. With 4 bases removed from V and 2 bases from J, the gap between germline ends came to 12 bases. The sequenced template was cDNA made from the entire isolated RNA. The data were produced by immunoSEQ multiplex PCR, yet TCRdb's version contains in-frame clones alone and is incomplete. The sample includes fewer than 350,000 clones, roughly 21% of them seen just once. This sequence was found in a woman between 18 and 30 years old in good health. The sequenced material came from naive CD4+ T cells from blood. The chain uses TRBV9 and TRBJ1-1; D unclear. The CDR3: CASSINYRNTEAFF. In DNA, the CDR3 is TGTGCCAGCAGCATCAATTACAGAAACACTGAAGCTTTCTTT.